The entry below gives a single TCR beta chain sequence along with its context. Its antigen is currently unknown. This sample stems from a study of blood T cells in healthy people across ages. Study observations and caveats: Diversity figures derived from one million T cells were judged to underestimate the true value. Long-lived donors carried more naive CD4+ cells and greater diversity than aged donors.

Trimming stripped 4 bases from V and 1 base from J, with 17 bases between. The germline V gene encodes CDR1 MDHEN and CDR2 SYDVKM. The CDR3 has 16 amino acids. Then a second PCR, running roughly 7 to 12 cycles, was carried out with a sample-barcoded 5' primer and a J-beta primer mix. Sequencing of every sample gave 3 million or more CDR3-containing paired-end reads. TCRdb used MiXCR to reprocess the 5' RACE reads, holding one entry per CDR3 protein. The sample includes roughly 900,000 distinct CDR3 sequences, 40% to 60% seen only once; the top ten take 13%. Healthy Caucasians from Russia aged about 6 to 100 served as donors.

The sample comprised blood. The clonotype originates from a man aged 25 to 40 in good health. The V gene is TRBV28, the J gene TRBJ2-7; possibly TRBD1 for D (5 bases). The chain's CDR3 is CASSSLDNSDSYEQYF. In DNA form, the CDR3 reads TGTGCCAGCAGTTCGTTGGACAATTCGGATTCCTACGAGCAGTACTTC.